The 16 T cell receptor beta chains below all came from one sample that was sequenced in a study of early T cells in non-severe SARS-CoV-2 infection. Via MiXCR, TCRdb re-called the 5' RACE reads, giving one row per CDR3 protein. The sample lists 100,000 to 130,000 distinct CDR3 sequences, 12% seen once, with 3% to 3.5% in the top ten. Specimen: whole blood. The receptors shown here come from an adult who was a healthcare worker with PCR-confirmed SARS-CoV-2 infection or an uninfected control (not recorded which).

This clonotype occurred a few times. The chain employs TRBV2 and TRBJ2-7; D gene uncertain. Trimming removed 6 bases at V and 2 bases at J, with 11 bases between. This CDR3 has 13 amino acids. Germline V CDR1 and CDR2: SNHLY, FYNNEI. CDR3 residues: CASSTSQAYEQYF. Here the CDR3 DNA reads TGTGCCAGCAGCACCTCCCAGGCCTACGAGCAGTACTTC.

There are many counts of this clonotype. The rearrangement uses TRBV20-1 and TRBJ2-2, with 9 nucleotides matching TRBD2. The CDR3 consists of 18 residues. The trim removed 2 bases at V and 3 bases at J, leaving 13 bases unmatched. Germline V gene lookup returns CDR1 DFQATT and CDR2 SNEGSKA (reference sequence). CDR3 protein: CSARLRRVAGEYTGELFF. CDR3 nucleotides: TGCAGTGCTAGACTTCGGAGGGTAGCGGGGGAGTACACCGGGGAGCTGTTTTTT.

This clonotype was seen many times. The chain is built from TRBV27 and TRBJ2-1; no clear D. This CDR3 has 12 amino acids. Between the trimmed V and J ends, which lost 5 bases and 3 bases, there was a span of 5 bases. Germline CDR1 is MNHEY and CDR2 is SMNVEV (reference sequence). Here the CDR3 reads CASSPVYNEQFF. CDR3 coding DNA: TGTGCCAGCAGTCCGGTCTACAATGAGCAGTTCTTC.

This clonotype was recorded at least ten times. In DNA form, the CDR3 reads TGTGCCAGCAGCCGTCGGACAGATGAAGCTTTCTTT. This translates into CASSRRTDEAFF. The V and J genes are TRBV7-9 and TRBJ1-1; TRBD1 might be the D (6 bases). Trimming cost V 5 bases and J 7 bases, with 11 bases left between them. The CDR3 is made up of 12 amino acids. Per the germline V gene, CDR1 is SEHNR and CDR2 is FQNEAQ (reference sequence).

This clonotype was seen many times. This chain joins TRBV2 and TRBJ2-6; D ambiguous. V lost 6 bases and J 4 bases, leaving 7 bases between the germline ends. Germline V lookup: CDR1 SNHLY, CDR2 FYNNEI. This CDR3 spans 13 amino acids. The CDR3 coding sequence is TGTGCCAGCAGAGTCAGGGGGGCCAACGTCCTGACTTTC. Protein: CASRVRGANVLTF.

The chain combines TRBV19 with TRBJ1-5; possibly TRBD1 for D (6 bases). The CDR3 runs to 15 residues. Per germline, CDR1 LNHDA and CDR2 SQIVND (reference sequence). V was trimmed by 5 bases and J by 1 base, leaving 12 bases between them. For the CDR3, the DNA is TGTGCCAGTAGTTCAGGGGAAAGAAGCAATCAGCCCCAGCATTTT. It specifies CASSSGERSNQPQHF.

This clonotype has just a few counts. V is TRBV10-3 and J is TRBJ2-3, with TRBD2 matching 10 bases. The V and J ends lost 4 bases and 3 bases, in that order; junction bases with no gene match: 13. Germline V gives CDR1 ENHRY, CDR2 SYGVKD. CDR3 length: 18 residues. The CDR3 DNA reads TGTGCCATCAGTGGAATGAGGGCTAGCGGGAGTATAACAGATACGCAGTATTTT. Amino acids: CAISGMRASGSITDTQYF.

This clonotype occurred a few times. V usage is TRBV9 and J usage is TRBJ1-5; 7 bases align to TRBD1. With 0 bases clipped from V and 1 base from J, the junction kept 1 base outside the gene matches. Germline CDR1 is SGDLS and CDR2 is YYNGEE. The CDR3 contains 15 residues. DNA of the CDR3: TGTGCCAGCAGCGTAGGACAGGGCAGCAATCAGCCCCAGCATTTT. It is translated as CASSVGQGSNQPQHF.

This clonotype has just a few counts. The chain has TRBV6-5 and TRBJ2-7; 12 nucleotides match TRBD2. CDR1 and CDR2 (germline): MNHEY, SVGAGI. CDR3 size: 17 residues. V lost 1 base to trimming and J lost 1 base; unmatched junction nucleotides: 5. Written as DNA, the CDR3 is TGTGCCAGCAGTTACTTATGGACTAGCGGGATGTCCTACGAGCAGTACTTC. It is translated as CASSYLWTSGMSYEQYF.

V and J are TRBV20-1 and TRBJ1-4; a weak D match, TRBD1 (5 bases). Germline CDR1 reads DFQATT; CDR2 reads SNEGSKA (reference sequence). The V and J ends lost 6 bases and 4 bases respectively, with 12 bases between them. The CDR3 runs 13 residues. The CDR3 loop is CSARGRNNEKLFF. CDR3 bases: TGCAGTGCCCGGGGACGGAATAATGAAAAACTGTTTTTT.

Only a few counts were recorded for this clonotype. V gene TRBV30 combines with J gene TRBJ1-1; TRBD1 aligns across 9 bases. The V and J ends lost 6 bases and 0 bases, in that order; junction bases with no gene match: 5. The CDR3 length is 14 residues. From germline, CDR1 is GTSNPN and CDR2 SVGIG (reference sequence). The DNA for the CDR3 is TGTGCCTGTCCCCGGGACAGGGTGAACACTGAAGCTTTCTTT. Translation gives CACPRDRVNTEAFF.

The CDR3 region is CASSPPRSYYGYTF. In nucleotides, the CDR3 is TGTGCCAGCAGCCCACCCCGGAGCTACTATGGCTACACCTTC. The J gene is TRBJ1-2, the V gene TRBV5-6; D uncertain. V lost 4 bases and J 3 bases, leaving 13 bases between the germline ends. The CDR3 is 14 amino acids. Germline values: CDR1 SGHDT, CDR2 YYEEEE.

A few counts support this clonotype. The chain employs TRBV20-1 and TRBJ1-6; perhaps TRBD1 as D (6 bases). CDR3 length: 15 residues. CDR1 and CDR2 from the germline V gene are DFQATT and SNEGSKA (reference sequence). Trimming pared 1 base from V and 5 bases from J, leaving 12 bases between. The chain's CDR3 is CSARAQGTHNSPLHF. The CDR3, as DNA: TGCAGTGCTAGAGCCCAGGGGACCCATAATTCACCCCTCCACTTT.

There are many counts of this clonotype. J is TRBJ2-5 and V is TRBV5-1; 12 bases agree with TRBD2. This CDR3 comprises 17 residues. The germline gives CDR1 SGHRS, CDR2 YFSETQ. With 0 bases clipped from V and 5 bases from J, the junction kept 8 bases outside the gene matches. The CDR3: CASSLASGRVEGETQYF. CDR3 coding DNA: TGCGCCAGCAGCTTGGCTAGCGGGAGGGTAGAGGGCGAGACCCAGTACTTC.

The chain uses TRBV12-3 or TRBV12-4 and TRBJ2-5, with 10 bases fitting TRBD2. This CDR3 contains 15 residues. Trimming took 4 bases from V and 5 from J; bases not matched to a gene: 7. The CDR3 loop is CASSSSGGVMETQYF. In DNA, the CDR3 is TGTGCCAGCAGTTCCAGCGGGGGGGTTATGGAGACCCAGTACTTC.

This clonotype was observed a few times. The V call is TRBV20-1, the J call TRBJ2-7; TRBD2 agrees at 7 bases. The V gene end was trimmed by 5 bases and the J gene end by 0 bases; junction bases not matched to a gene: 7. The CDR3 has 14 residues. Germline V CDR1 and CDR2: DFQATT, SNEGSKA (reference sequence). The CDR3 DNA reads as TGCAGTGCTTCCCGACTAGCCAGCTCCTACGAGCAGTACTTC. Amino acids: CSASRLASSYEQYF.